The 4 T cell receptor beta chains in this list originate from one sample, sequenced in a study of cytomegalovirus exposure and HLA in healthy donors. The PCR contained 60 Vbeta and 13 Jbeta primers. The repertoire was sequenced with immunoSEQ multiplex PCR; TCRdb's copy has only in-frame clones and lacks some. The table records about 210,000 clones, roughly 87% of them present only once. The sequencing input was PBMCs. The receptors stem from a boy younger than 10 in good health and CMV-seronegative.

The V gene is TRBV7-9, the J gene TRBJ1-1; D possibly corresponds to TRBD1 (6 bases). Germline V CDR1 and CDR2: SEHNR, FQNEAQ (reference sequence). The V gene lost 4 bases and the J gene lost 10 bases, with 13 bases spanning the gap. The CDR3 spans 12 residues. The CDR3 DNA follows: TGTGCCAGCAGCTCCCCCAGGGGCCGAGCTTTCTTT. Residues: CASSSPRGRAFF.

This clone has just a few counts. The CDR3: CASSEQQGRGTEAFF. The CDR3 DNA is TGTGCCAGCAGCGAACAACAGGGACGGGGCACTGAAGCTTTCTTT. The chain couples TRBV9 to TRBJ1-1; perhaps TRBD1 as D (6 bases). CDR1 and CDR2 from the germline V gene are SGDLS and YYNGEE. With 3 bases removed from V and 4 bases from J, the gap between germline ends came to 16 bases. The CDR3 is made up of 15 amino acids.

The J gene is TRBJ1-1, the V gene TRBV10-2, with 8 bases lining up with TRBD1. V lost 8 bases, J lost 1 base, and 0 bases stayed unmatched. CDR1 and CDR2 (germline): WSHSY, SAAADI. There are 12 residues in the CDR3. The CDR3 DNA is TGCGCCAGCGGACAGGGGAACACTGAAGCTTTCTTT. Translation: CASGQGNTEAFF.

About this clone: The junction departs from the called germline gene at one end, perhaps through a read error. The genes are TRBV7-9 and TRBJ2-5; 7 bases map to TRBD1. The CDR3 totals 16 residues. CDR1 and CDR2 (germline): SEHNR, FQNEAQ (reference sequence). The CDR3 nucleotides read TGTTCCAGCAGCTTAGACAGGGAATACGACCAAGAGACCCAGTACTTC. Amino acid sequence: CSSSLDREYDQETQYF.